A single sample gave rise to the 11 T cell receptor beta chains below, sequenced in a study of T-cell reconstitution after alpha-beta-depleted transplantation in children. For TCRbeta, the library was prepared with unique molecular identifiers. TCRdb ran MiXCR on the PCR reads and lists one entry per CDR3 protein. This table has a few hundred thousand distinct CDR3 sequences, 25% to 30% appearing once. The sample was PBMCs, taken before TCRalphabeta/CD19-depleted stem cell transplant. The source of these receptors is a boy under two years old with Wiskott-Aldrich syndrome, due to receive a stem cell transplant.

This sequence joins TRBV10-3 and TRBJ2-3; 10 bases map to TRBD1. Germline-derived CDR1 and CDR2 are ENHRY and SYGVKD. Trimming took 4 bases from V and 0 from J; bases not matched to a gene: 4. The CDR3 sequence is 16 residues long. This chain's CDR3 is CAISGAGQGSTDTQYF. The CDR3 DNA follows: TGTGCCATCAGTGGCGCGGGACAGGGGAGCACAGATACGCAGTATTTT.

This clonotype occurred a few times. One end of the junction is discordant with germline, which a read error may explain. This sequence joins TRBV15 and TRBJ2-7; D is possibly TRBD2 (5 bases). Germline-derived CDR1 and CDR2 are LNHNV and YYDKDF (reference sequence). This CDR3 comprises 13 residues. The CDR3 nucleotides are TGTGCCACCTGCAGAGCCCCGGGGTACGAGCAGTACTTC. The encoded protein is CATCRAPGYEQYF.

The rearrangement links TRBV12-3 or TRBV12-4 to TRBJ1-1; TRBD1 is a possible D gene (5 bases). The CDR3 spans 14 residues. Trimming pared 2 bases from V and 4 bases from J, leaving 11 bases between. CDR3: CASSLWAGRTEAFF. The CDR3 DNA reads as TGTGCCAGCAGTTTATGGGCAGGGCGCACTGAAGCTTTCTTT.

The chain links TRBV20-1 to TRBJ2-1; TRBD2 aligns across 9 bases. Germline CDR1 is DFQATT and CDR2 is SNEGSKA (reference sequence). V shed 1 base, J shed 6 bases, and the junction held 4 bases outside the gene matches. CDR3 length: 14 residues. The CDR3 loop reads CSARGSGRPNEQFF. For the CDR3, the DNA is TGCAGTGCTAGAGGAAGCGGGAGGCCCAATGAGCAGTTCTTC.

This chain uses TRBV12-3 or TRBV12-4 with TRBJ1-2; a possible D gene is TRBD1 (5 bases). V dropped 5 bases and J dropped 1 base, with 11 bases sitting between them. The CDR3 spans 14 residues. The CDR3 DNA follows: TGTGCCAGCAGTCGGGACTTAAATAACTATGGCTACACCTTC. It yields the protein CASSRDLNNYGYTF.

The chain is built from TRBV6-1 and TRBJ2-5; D gene uncertain. V gave up 5 bases and J gave up 4 bases, with 8 bases separating them. CDR1 is MNHNS, CDR2 SASEGT, per germline. The CDR3 has 12 residues. CDR3: CASSFERETQYF. The DNA for the CDR3 is TGTGCCAGCAGTTTCGAAAGAGAGACCCAGTACTTC.

V usage is TRBV2 and J usage is TRBJ2-5; no reliable D call. V shed 1 base and J shed 7 bases, with 10 bases lying between them. Germline CDR1 SNHLY, CDR2 FYNNEI. This CDR3 comprises 13 residues. The CDR3 region has the DNA TGTGCCAGCAGTGAAGGGGTAGCCGGGACCCAGTACTTC. Translated, it gives CASSEGVAGTQYF.

The rearrangement links TRBV11-2 to TRBJ2-1; perhaps TRBD2 as D (6 bases). Per the germline V gene, CDR1 is SGHAT and CDR2 is FQNNGV. The CDR3 has 14 residues. The germline V and J ends were trimmed by 5 bases and 6 bases, with 14 bases remaining between them. CDR3 DNA sequence: TGTGCCAGCAGCCCTAGGCTGGGGGGCAATGAGCAGTTCTTC. It codes for CASSPRLGGNEQFF. Full variable domain (rest looked up from reference TRBV11-2 and TRBJ2-1): EAGVAQSPRYKIIEKRQSVAFWCNPISGHATLYWYQQILGQGPKLLIQFQNNGVVDDSQLPKDRFSAERLKGVDSTLKIQPAKLEDSAVYLCASSPRLGGNEQFFGPGTRLTVL.

This clonotype showed up just a few times. V is TRBV27 and J is TRBJ2-7; TRBD2 matches at 11 bases. The length of the CDR3 is 15 residues. V was pared by 5 bases and J by 6 bases, with 9 bases of the junction left unmatched. Germline CDR1 is MNHEY and CDR2 is SMNVEV (reference sequence). The CDR3 is CASSLSGRASSEQYF. Written as DNA, the CDR3 is TGTGCCAGCAGTCTTAGCGGGAGGGCCTCAAGCGAGCAGTACTTC.

This clonotype was seen a handful of times. The chain uses TRBV5-5 and TRBJ2-5; D possibly corresponds to TRBD2 (6 bases). The CDR3 has 17 amino acids. CDR1 and CDR2 (germline): SGHKS, YYEKEE (reference sequence). The V and J ends lost 2 bases and 1 base respectively, with 18 bases between them. In DNA, the CDR3 is TGTGCCAGCAGCTTCCCGGGGGACGGACTCTTCCAAGAGACCCAGTACTTC. The encoded protein is CASSFPGDGLFQETQYF.

The V and J genes are TRBV6-5 and TRBJ1-4; D is unclear. CDR1 is MNHEY and CDR2 is SVGAGI in the germline V gene. V shed 3 bases and J shed 3 bases, with 8 bases lying between them. The length of the CDR3 is 14 residues. The CDR3 region is CASSYAGSNEKLFF. CDR3 in DNA: TGTGCCAGCAGTTATGCGGGGTCTAATGAAAAACTGTTTTTT.